This entry lists 21 T cell receptor beta chains sequenced from one sample in a study of cytomegalovirus exposure and HLA in healthy donors. This PCR relied on a set of 60 Vbeta primers and 13 Jbeta primers. TCRdb's table, derived via immunoSEQ multiplex PCR, lists solely in-frame clones and lacks some. This sample yields roughly 34,000 clones, of which 80% are seen a single time; approximately 6% belongs to the top ten. Sequencing input: PBMCs. Receptor source: a male donor in good health and CMV-seronegative.

There are a few counts of this clone. The genes are TRBV4-2 and TRBJ2-3, with D possibly TRBD2 on 6 matching bases. There are 16 residues in the CDR3. The V gene's germline CDR1 is LGHNA and CDR2 YNFKEQ. V dropped 0 bases and J dropped 1 base, with 11 bases sitting between them. The CDR3 spells CASSQDRPSGTDTQYF. The CDR3 DNA reads TGTGCCAGCAGCCAAGATAGGCCTAGCGGCACAGATACGCAGTATTTT.

The V and J genes are TRBV4-2 and TRBJ2-2, with 12 bases lining up with TRBD1. Germline lookup yields CDR1 LGHNA and CDR2 YNFKEQ. CDR3 length: 17 amino acids. Germline trimming cut 3 bases from V and 3 bases from J; bases unmatched to any gene: 5. The CDR3 region is CASSQGDRGRDTGELFF. In DNA form, the CDR3 reads TGTGCCAGCAGCCAGGGGGACAGGGGGCGGGACACCGGGGAGCTGTTTTTT.

V gene TRBV11-2 combines with J gene TRBJ1-6; no definite D call. V shed 0 bases and J shed 10 bases, with 10 bases lying between them. The CDR3 has 14 residues. Germline-derived CDR1 and CDR2 are SGHAT and FQNNGV. CDR3 sequence: CASSLDGRYSPLHF. CDR3 bases: TGTGCCAGCAGCTTAGATGGCAGATACTCACCCCTCCACTTT.

The rearrangement uses TRBV7-2 and TRBJ2-5; tentatively, D is TRBD1 (5 bases). V lost 5 bases and J 2 bases, leaving 9 bases between the germline ends. The length of the CDR3 is 13 residues. From germline, CDR1 is SGHTA and CDR2 FQGNSA. DNA for the CDR3: TGTGCCAGCAGCCCCTCAGGGCAAGAGACCCAGTACTTC. Encoded protein: CASSPSGQETQYF.

This chain connects TRBV6-5 to TRBJ1-2; 8 nucleotides align to TRBD1. CDR3 length equals 13 residues. Germline V gene sequence: CDR1 MNHEY, CDR2 SVGAGI. With 6 bases clipped from V and 10 bases from J, the junction kept 10 bases outside the gene matches. The CDR3 region has the DNA TGTGCCAGCAGCAAACAGGGGGAGTTGTACTACACCTTC. It codes for CASSKQGELYYTF.

The chain links TRBV29-1 to TRBJ2-1; TRBD2 is a possible D gene (5 bases). This CDR3 contains 11 residues. V was clipped by 6 bases and J by 9 bases, with 12 bases between them. Germline V gene sequence: CDR1 SQVTM, CDR2 ANQGSEA. DNA of the CDR3: TGCAGCGTAGCATCGGCGGGTGAGCAGTTCTTC. The encoded protein is CSVASAGEQFF.

This clone has a single count. J is TRBJ1-5 and V is TRBV2, with TRBD1 identical over 9 bases. The CDR3 sequence is 13 residues long. CDR1 is SNHLY, CDR2 FYNNEI, per germline. After removal of 4 bases from V and 5 bases from J, the junction contained 0 bases not matched to a gene. The CDR3 DNA reads as TGTGCCAGCAGTGGGACAGGGGATCAGCCCCAGCATTTT. It specifies CASSGTGDQPQHF.

This clone was observed a few times. The chain carries TRBV5-6 and TRBJ2-7; 8 bases are a match to TRBD1. V was pared by 2 bases and J by 4 bases, with 11 bases of the junction left unmatched. The CDR3 is 16 residues long. The germline V gene has CDR1 SGHDT and CDR2 YYEEEE. The CDR3 DNA is TGTGCCAGCAGCTTACTACAGGGGACAGGAAGATACGAGCAGTACTTC. This codes for CASSLLQGTGRYEQYF.

The V and J genes are TRBV28 and TRBJ1-5; 9 bases are shared with TRBD1. The CDR3 sequence is 15 residues long. The J segment lost 3 bases and the V segment lost 5 bases, leaving 5 bases of the junction unmatched. From germline, CDR1 is MDHEN and CDR2 SYDVKM. CDR3 in amino acids: CASSPWTGVNQPQHF. The CDR3 nucleotides read TGTGCCAGCAGTCCATGGACAGGGGTCAATCAGCCCCAGCATTTT.

The V call is TRBV5-1, the J call TRBJ1-5, with D maybe TRBD1 (6 bases). The CDR3 extends over 15 amino acids. V lost 4 bases, J lost 4 bases, and 15 bases lay in between. Germline V gene sequence: CDR1 SGHRS, CDR2 YFSETQ. The CDR3 region has the DNA TGCGCCAGCAGCCGGGAGGGACAACTTAATCAGCCCCAGCATTTT. It is translated as CASSREGQLNQPQHF.

This chain links TRBV5-1 with TRBJ2-3, with 10 bases matching TRBD1. Germline values: CDR1 SGHRS, CDR2 YFSETQ. There are 16 residues in the CDR3. J was trimmed by 4 bases and V by 2 bases; bases with no gene match: 7. The CDR3 is CASSLSGTGEPDTQYF. CDR3 nucleotide sequence: TGCGCCAGCAGCTTATCCGGGACAGGGGAACCAGATACGCAGTATTTT.

The V gene is TRBV7-8, the J gene TRBJ1-3; D is unresolved. This CDR3 spans 15 amino acids. CDR1 is SGHVS and CDR2 is FQNEAQ in the germline V gene. Trimming left V 1 base short and J 0 bases short, with 7 bases between. CDR3 DNA: TGTGCCAGCAGCTTAGTACCGGGCTCTGGAAACACCATATATTTT. It specifies CASSLVPGSGNTIYF.

This clone was found a few times. The J gene is TRBJ2-7, the V gene TRBV29-1; 7 bases align to TRBD1. This CDR3 comprises 13 residues. Trimming removed 3 bases from V and 0 bases from J; junction bases left unmatched: 2. Germline CDR1 reads SQVTM; CDR2 reads ANQGSEA. The CDR3 sequence: CSVEGTDSYEQYF. The CDR3 region has the DNA TGCAGCGTTGAGGGGACAGACTCCTACGAGCAGTACTTC.

V gene TRBV5-6 combines with J gene TRBJ1-1; no reliable D call. Germline V lookup: CDR1 SGHDT, CDR2 YYEEEE. The CDR3 sequence is 17 residues long. The V gene lost 0 bases and the J gene lost 3 bases, with 18 bases spanning the gap. CDR3 loop: CASSLVRPGAVDTEAFF. CDR3 sequence (DNA): TGTGCCAGCAGCTTGGTCCGGCCGGGAGCGGTGGACACTGAAGCTTTCTTT.

CDR3 amino acids: CASSPWRDEYNEQFF. Here the CDR3 DNA reads TGTGCCAGCAGCCCGTGGCGGGATGAATACAATGAGCAGTTCTTC. This rearrangement joins TRBV7-2 to TRBJ2-1; perhaps TRBD2 as D (6 bases). Per the germline V gene, CDR1 is SGHTA and CDR2 is FQGNSA. V was clipped by 5 bases and J by 4 bases, with 15 bases between them. The CDR3 sequence is 15 residues long.

The chain couples TRBV29-1 to TRBJ2-3, with 9 bases that match TRBD1. There are 14 residues in the CDR3. The V gene's germline CDR1 is SQVTM and CDR2 ANQGSEA. Trimming took 5 bases from V and 4 from J; bases not matched to a gene: 7. The CDR3 protein is CSVRQGGFADTQYF. In nucleotides, the CDR3 is TGCAGCGTTAGACAGGGGGGGTTCGCAGATACGCAGTATTTT.

The chain has TRBV4-2 and TRBJ1-1, with D unresolved. V was cut by 0 bases and J by 4 bases, with 15 bases left in between. There are 16 residues in the CDR3. The V gene's germline CDR1 is LGHNA and CDR2 YNFKEQ. The DNA for the CDR3 is TGTGCCAGCAGCCAAGAGAGGGCGGGGAGTGGCACTGAAGCTTTCTTT. As protein: CASSQERAGSGTEAFF.

The V call is TRBV9, the J call TRBJ1-1, with D perhaps matching TRBD1 (6 bases). This CDR3 spans 14 amino acids. The germline V and J ends were trimmed by 2 bases and 4 bases, with 12 bases remaining between them. From germline, CDR1 is SGDLS and CDR2 YYNGEE. The CDR3 protein is CASSVAGGGTEAFF. Written as DNA, the CDR3 is TGTGCCAGCAGCGTGGCGGGAGGGGGCACTGAAGCTTTCTTT.

About this clone itself: This same CDR3 is encoded by further DNA sequences in the sample. This chain links TRBV5-1 with TRBJ1-1; D gene unclear. CDR1 and CDR2 (germline): SGHRS, YFSETQ. Trimming pared 0 bases from V and 3 bases from J, leaving 6 bases between. There are 13 residues in the CDR3. CDR3 sequence (DNA): TGCGCCAGCAGCTTGGCCGGGGACACTGAAGCTTTCTTT. As protein: CASSLAGDTEAFF.

To note about this clone: At the DNA level, this CDR3 is encoded by other sequences in the same sample as well. The rearrangement links TRBV6-1 to TRBJ2-3; 14 bases map to TRBD2. Unmatched junction bases numbered 0, after V lost 3 bases and J lost 4 bases. Germline CDR1 reads MNHNS; CDR2 reads SASEGT. The CDR3 consists of 15 residues. In DNA, the CDR3 is TGTGCCAGCAGTGAGACTAGCGGGGGGGCAGATACGCAGTATTTT. Residues: CASSETSGGADTQYF.

The gene calls are TRBV5-1 and TRBJ2-1; TRBD2 matches 7 bases. Germline V gives CDR1 SGHRS, CDR2 YFSETQ. The V and J ends lost 1 base and 7 bases, in that order; junction bases with no gene match: 14. The CDR3 is made up of 17 amino acids. The CDR3: CASSLPTLLSGANEQFF. The CDR3 coding sequence is TGCGCCAGCAGCTTGCCCACCTTACTAAGCGGGGCTAATGAGCAGTTCTTC. Full variable domain (rest looked up from reference TRBV5-1 and TRBJ2-1): KAGVTQTPRYLIKTRGQQVTLSCSPISGHRSVSWYQQTPGQGLQFLFEYFSETQRNKGNFPGRFSGRQFSNSRSEMNVSTLELGDSALYLCASSLPTLLSGANEQFFGPGTRLTVL.